A single T cell receptor beta chain is shown here with its context. Its antigen is still unknown. This record comes from a study of T cell responses to AZD1222 COVID-19 vaccine. Study-level points and caveats: It was only after the peak T cell response that any repertoires were sampled. Just a handful of AZD1222 recipients were seropositive at baseline. Close to half of spike-specific TCRs reportedly recognize unmutated variant regions.

This CDR3 has 14 amino acids. With 6 bases clipped from V and 4 bases from J, the junction kept 5 bases outside the gene matches. CDR1 is SGHTA, CDR2 FQGNSA, per germline. The protocol was immunoSEQ multiplex PCR, while the TCRdb copy is restricted to in-frame clones and leaves out a portion. Of about 150,000 clones listed, about 93% were seen once; the top ten hold about 3.7%. This TCR was recovered from an adult in good health. The chain has TRBV7-2 and TRBJ1-5; 8 bases are a match to TRBD1. The specimen comprised peripheral blood, sampled on day 0 of AZD1222 vaccination. The CDR3 sequence is CASRSGGPNQPQHF. The CDR3 DNA sequence: TGTGCCAGCAGATCAGGGGGCCCTAATCAGCCCCAGCATTTT. The full variable domain, rest sourced from reference TRBV7-2 and TRBJ1-5, is GAGVSQSPSNKVTEKGKDVELRCDPISGHTALYWYRQSLGQGLEFLIYFQGNSAPDKSGLPSDRFSAERTGGSVSTLTIQRTQQEDSAVYLCASRSGGPNQPQHFGDGTRLSIL.